This T cell receptor beta chain was documented in a study of radiation and T cells in renal cell carcinoma. Only in-frame clones appear in the TCRdb table, and some are missing; sequencing was by immunoSEQ multiplex PCR. Of roughly 75,000 clones in the sample, roughly 82% are singletons; the top ten hold 5.8%. The time point denotes: blood 2 weeks post-SBRT. The treatment denotes: 15 Gy SBRT to primary tumor, nephrectomy 4 weeks later. V lost 3 bases to trimming and J lost 5 bases; unmatched junction nucleotides: 4. This CDR3 has 15 residues. CDR1 and CDR2 from the germline V gene are KGHSH and LQKENI.

This chain links TRBV18 with TRBJ1-5; 10 nucleotides agree with TRBD1. The sequenced sample was blood, obtained from a patient whose treatment included radiotherapy and nephrectomy. This TCR derives from a man aged 55 to 69 with renal cell carcinoma. CDR3 residues: CASSPGTGDYQPQHF. DNA of the CDR3: TGTGCCAGCTCACCGGGGACAGGGGATTATCAGCCCCAGCATTTT.